One sample yielded the 29 T cell receptor beta chains listed below, sequenced in a study of cytomegalovirus exposure and HLA in healthy donors. With 60 Vbeta and 13 Jbeta primers, the PCR was carried out. The assay was immunoSEQ multiplex PCR, and TCRdb's table has in-frame clones only and misses some. The repertoire holds around 110,000 clones, with around 66% as singletons. The sample consisted of PBMCs. These receptors originate from a middle-aged woman in good health and CMV-seropositive.

Details on this clone: This CDR3 is also generated by other DNA sequences in the sample. The rearrangement uses TRBV29-1 and TRBJ1-1; D is unresolved. CDR3 size: 13 residues. V lost 6 bases to trimming and J lost 1 base, with 12 bases between them. The germline V gene has CDR1 SQVTM and CDR2 ANQGSEA. This chain's CDR3 is CSVVRGGNTEAFF. The DNA of the CDR3 is TGCAGCGTCGTTCGGGGAGGGAACACTGAAGCTTTCTTT.

The chain has TRBV7-6 and TRBJ2-5, with 12 bases lining up with TRBD2. The germline gives CDR1 SGHVS, CDR2 FNYEAQ. V was clipped by 4 bases and J by 0 bases; unmatched bases: 3. The CDR3 contains 16 residues. CDR3 region: CASSYTSGGYQETQYF. As DNA, the CDR3 is TGTGCCAGCAGCTATACTAGCGGGGGGTACCAAGAGACCCAGTACTTC.

The V and J genes are TRBV6-5 and TRBJ2-2; tentative D call: TRBD2 (5 bases). V shed 7 bases and J shed 3 bases, with 12 bases lying between them. Germline values: CDR1 MNHEY, CDR2 SVGAGI. This CDR3 spans 14 amino acids. The CDR3 DNA is TGTGCCAGCACGTCGGGGTCGCACACCGGGGAGCTGTTTTTT. As protein: CASTSGSHTGELFF.

The J gene is TRBJ2-1, the V gene TRBV7-6; perhaps TRBD2 as D (5 bases). The CDR3 covers 20 residues. Germline V gene sequence: CDR1 SGHVS, CDR2 FNYEAQ. V lost 1 base, J lost 8 bases, and 30 bases lay in between. The DNA for the CDR3 is TGTGCCAGCAGCTTAGAGAAGCACACGGGATCACTACAAGGTGTTGATGAGCAGTTCTTC. Its translation: CASSLEKHTGSLQGVDEQFF.

This clone was counted between two and nine times. At one end the junction does not follow the germline gene, possibly because of a read error. V and J are TRBV10-1 and TRBJ2-1; 7 nucleotides line up with TRBD2. CDR1 and CDR2 (germline): WNHNN, SYGVQD (reference sequence). The CDR3 is 13 amino acids. CDR3 bases: TGCGCCAGCAGTCTCGGGGGGAACAATGAGCAGCTCTTC. It is translated as CASSLGGNNEQLF.

The genes are TRBV27 and TRBJ2-7, with a possible D match to TRBD2 (6 bases). This CDR3 comprises 13 residues. Germline V gene lookup returns CDR1 MNHEY and CDR2 SMNVEV (reference sequence). The V and J ends lost 2 bases and 7 bases respectively, with 12 bases between them. The CDR3 DNA reads as TGTGCCAGCAGTTTAGCTAGCGAAGGAGAGCAGTACTTC. Residues: CASSLASEGEQYF.

The chain recombines TRBV29-1 with TRBJ2-7, with 7 bases fitting TRBD2. The germline V gene encodes CDR1 SQVTM and CDR2 ANQGSEA. The V and J ends lost 6 bases and 6 bases, in that order; junction bases with no gene match: 17. The CDR3 runs to 15 residues. CDR3 nucleotides: TGCAGCGTAGGGTCCCGGGACTACAACCTTGGCGAGCAGTACTTC. Encoded protein: CSVGSRDYNLGEQYF.

A few counts support this clone. V is TRBV5-8 and J is TRBJ1-4; 9 positions agree with TRBD1. The V segment lost 3 bases and the J segment 6 bases; nucleotides outside the gene matches: 6. Germline loops: CDR1 SGHTS, CDR2 YDEGEE. CDR3 length equals 15 residues. CDR3 DNA sequence: TGTGCCAGCAGCTCCGGGGACAGGGACGATGAAAAACTGTTTTTT. Residues: CASSSGDRDDEKLFF.

This clone was counted a few times. The J gene is TRBJ1-3, the V gene TRBV6-6; D perhaps matches TRBD1 (6 bases). There are 14 residues in the CDR3. Per germline, CDR1 MNHNY and CDR2 SVGAGI (reference sequence). Trimming stripped 5 bases from V and 3 bases from J, with 11 bases between. For the CDR3, the DNA is TGTGCCAGCAGTCGAGGGACAAGTGGAAACACCATATATTTT. This translates into CASSRGTSGNTIYF.

This sequence joins TRBV10-3 and TRBJ2-6; D might be TRBD1 (6 bases). Germline V gene data show CDR1 as ENHRY and CDR2 as SYGVKD. The CDR3 totals 16 residues. V lost 10 bases to trimming and J lost 2 bases, with 18 bases between them. The CDR3 DNA follows: TGTGCCACCGTACAGGGTGCGGCTCCTGGGGCCAACGTCCTGACTTTC. Amino acid sequence: CATVQGAAPGANVLTF.

This chain connects TRBV9 to TRBJ2-3; D gene unclear. The CDR3 is 15 amino acids. Germline CDR1 SGDLS, CDR2 YYNGEE. Trimming cost V 0 bases and J 2 bases, with 10 bases left between them. CDR3 nucleotides: TGTGCCAGCAGCGTAGCTCCAGAATACACAGATACGCAGTATTTT. Translating gives CASSVAPEYTDTQYF.

Comment on this clone: The junction departs from the called germline gene at one end, perhaps through a read error. The CDR3 DNA reads TGTGCCACCAGCAGGGGGACAGCCGTTCAACCCTTCCACTTT. Protein product: CATSRGTAVQPFHF. The chain uses TRBV15 and TRBJ1-6; 7 positions match TRBD1. Germline V lookup: CDR1 LNHNV, CDR2 YYDKDF (reference sequence). This CDR3 is built from 14 residues. The full variable domain, its missing parts supplied by reference TRBV15 and TRBJ1-6, is DAMVIQNPRYQVTQFGKPVTLSCSQTLNHNVMYWYQQKSSQAPKLLFHYYDKDFNNEADTPDNFQSRRPNTSFCFLDIRSPGLGDTAMYLCATSRGTAVQPFHFGNGTRLTVT.

CDR3 DNA: TGCGCCAGCACTATACCAGGGTTGCCGGAGACCCAGTACTTC. It translates to CASTIPGLPETQYF. The chain links TRBV5-1 to TRBJ2-5, with D perhaps TRBD1 (5 bases). V was shortened by 6 bases and J by 5 bases, with 17 bases between the two germline ends. The CDR3 runs 14 residues. Germline V gives CDR1 SGHRS, CDR2 YFSETQ. The complete variable domain, with remaining parts taken from reference TRBV5-1 and TRBJ2-5, reads KAGVTQTPRYLIKTRGQQVTLSCSPISGHRSVSWYQQTPGQGLQFLFEYFSETQRNKGNFPGRFSGRQFSNSRSEMNVSTLELGDSALYLCASTIPGLPETQYFGPGTRLLVL.

V usage is TRBV6-6 and J usage is TRBJ2-1; the D gene is possibly TRBD1 (5 bases). Germline values: CDR1 MNHNY, CDR2 SVGAGI (reference sequence). This CDR3 region has 11 residues. With 5 bases removed from V and 9 bases from J, the gap between germline ends came to 8 bases. The CDR3 bases are TGTGCCAGCAGTCTTAGGGGTGAGCAGTTCTTC. Its translation is CASSLRGEQFF.

V usage is TRBV18 and J usage is TRBJ2-2, with D possibly TRBD2 on 6 matching bases. Germline values: CDR1 KGHSH, CDR2 LQKENI. The germline V and J ends were trimmed by 2 bases and 5 bases, with 12 bases remaining between them. This CDR3 has 15 amino acids. The CDR3 DNA reads TGTGCCAGCTCACCAACCGGGAGTAGTACCGGGGAGCTGTTTTTT. The encoded protein is CASSPTGSSTGELFF.

The chain has TRBV2 and TRBJ1-2, with TRBD1 identical over 7 bases. Germline assignment: CDR1 SNHLY and CDR2 FYNNEI. CDR3 length: 14 amino acids. With 7 bases clipped from V and 4 bases from J, the junction kept 9 bases outside the gene matches. The CDR3 DNA reads TGTGCCAGCAATAAACAGGGGCCTGTCTATGGCTACACCTTC. This sequence encodes CASNKQGPVYGYTF. Based on the CDR3 plus reference TRBV2 and TRBJ1-2, the full variable domain is EPEVTQTPSHQVTQMGQEVILRCVPISNHLYFYWYRQILGQKVEFLVSFYNNEISEKSEIFDDQFSVERPDGSNFTLKIRSTKLEDSAMYFCASNKQGPVYGYTFGSGTRLTVV.

The CDR3 DNA sequence: TGTGCCAGCGACGGACTAGCGGGGACAAATTCTAGCACAGATACGCAGTATTTT. Protein product: CASDGLAGTNSSTDTQYF. The J gene is TRBJ2-3, the V gene TRBV2; the match to TRBD2 covers 12 bases. This CDR3 is 18 amino acids long. Looked up from germline, CDR1 is SNHLY and CDR2 is FYNNEI. The ends lost 8 bases at V and 0 bases at J; junction bases unmatched: 12.

The chain has TRBV30 and TRBJ1-2; no clear D. V gave up 3 bases and J gave up 2 bases, with 4 bases separating them. From germline, CDR1 is GTSNPN and CDR2 SVGIG (reference sequence). The CDR3 sequence is 11 residues long. CDR3 coding DNA: TGTGCCTGGAGGCTAAACTATGGCTACACCTTC. Residues: CAWRLNYGYTF.

This clone was detected a few times. The chain is built from TRBV7-9 and TRBJ1-4; a weak D match, TRBD1 (5 bases). In germline, CDR1 is SEHNR, CDR2 FQNEAQ (reference sequence). This CDR3 has 14 residues. V was clipped by 5 bases and J by 7 bases, with 14 bases between them. The CDR3 protein is CASSKRQGGEKLFF. DNA for the CDR3: TGTGCCAGCAGCAAAAGGCAGGGCGGTGAAAAACTGTTTTTT.

This chain connects TRBV6-6 to TRBJ1-1; 10 bases line up with TRBD1. In germline, CDR1 is MNHNY, CDR2 SVGAGI (reference sequence). With V trimmed by 2 bases and J by 5 bases, 8 bases remained unmatched. There are 16 residues in the CDR3. The CDR3 region has the DNA TGTGCCAGCAGTTACCTGAGGACAGGGGGAGGTACTGAAGCTTTCTTT. Translating gives CASSYLRTGGGTEAFF.

This clone was found once. The rearrangement uses TRBV28 and TRBJ1-1; D ambiguous. In germline, CDR1 is MDHEN, CDR2 SYDVKM. The CDR3 extends over 14 amino acids. The V gene lost 3 bases and the J gene lost 5 bases, with 13 bases spanning the gap. The CDR3 bases are TGTGCCAGCAGTTTGGAGTTCAAAAGGACTGAAGCTTTCTTT. This translates into CASSLEFKRTEAFF.

This clone was seen a handful of times. The chain uses TRBV12-2 and TRBJ2-5; TRBD2, the table's D call, lacks a check against the DNA. TRBV12-2 is a documented pseudogene. The CDR3 totals 17 residues. The CDR3 loop is CASRSLSGREPRETQYF. The CDR3, as DNA: TGTGCAAGTCGCTCTTTGTCCGGGCGGGAACCAAGAGAGACCCAGTACTTC.

The chain has TRBV27 and TRBJ2-5; 8 nucleotides line up with TRBD2. The CDR3 consists of 17 residues. Unmatched junction bases numbered 10, after V lost 2 bases and J lost 2 bases. The germline V gene encodes CDR1 MNHEY and CDR2 SMNVEV (reference sequence). As DNA, the CDR3 is TGTGCCAGCAGTTTACGGGGGGGCCGGGAGGGACAAGAGACCCAGTACTTC. It encodes CASSLRGGREGQETQYF.

The chain uses TRBV7-6 and TRBJ2-1; 10 nucleotides line up with TRBD2. The germline gives CDR1 SGHVS, CDR2 FNYEAQ. J lost 6 bases, V lost 4 bases, and 9 bases had no gene match. The CDR3 consists of 16 residues. The DNA for the CDR3 is TGTGCCAGCAGCTCTACCCGAGTAGCGGGGGGCAATGAGCAGTTCTTC. Translated: CASSSTRVAGGNEQFF. Full variable domain (remainder filled in from reference TRBV7-6 and TRBJ2-1): GAGVSQSPRYKVTKRGQDVALRCDPISGHVSLYWYRQALGQGPEFLTYFNYEAQQDKSGLPNDRFSAERPEGSISTLTIQRTEQRDSAMYRCASSSTRVAGGNEQFFGPGTRLTVL.

The chain recombines TRBV7-9 with TRBJ2-1, with 8 bases identical to TRBD2. Germline CDR1 reads SEHNR; CDR2 reads FQNEAQ (reference sequence). J was trimmed by 5 bases and V by 4 bases; bases with no gene match: 7. This CDR3 region has 15 residues. CDR3 in amino acids: CASSSPGLGDNEQFF. The CDR3 DNA reads as TGTGCCAGCAGCTCCCCGGGACTAGGAGACAATGAGCAGTTCTTC.

The chain carries TRBV19 and TRBJ2-3; possible D gene TRBD1, 5 bases. Germline CDR1 LNHDA, CDR2 SQIVND (reference sequence). This CDR3 comprises 15 residues. Trimming stripped 11 bases from V and 2 bases from J, with 20 bases between. The CDR3 DNA follows: TGTGCCGCGACCAGAGGCCCAGGGCCCACAGATACGCAGTATTTT. Translation gives CAATRGPGPTDTQYF.

The CDR3 loop is CASRDRGTDTQYF. The CDR3, as DNA: TGTGCCAGCAGGGATCGGGGTACAGATACGCAGTATTTT. This chain joins TRBV6-1 and TRBJ2-3, with a tentative D call TRBD2 (5 bases). This CDR3 contains 13 residues. V gave up 6 bases and J gave up 3 bases, with 10 bases separating them. The germline V gene encodes CDR1 MNHNS and CDR2 SASEGT.

The chain recombines TRBV7-9 with TRBJ2-1; D remains unclear. V was shortened by 5 bases and J by 7 bases, with 12 bases between the two germline ends. The germline gives CDR1 SEHNR, CDR2 FQNEAQ (reference sequence). CDR3 length: 13 amino acids. The CDR3 region is CASSTPDGNEQFF. DNA for the CDR3: TGTGCCAGCAGCACCCCAGACGGGAATGAGCAGTTCTTC.

The chain combines TRBV5-6 with TRBJ2-1, with D possibly matching TRBD2 (6 bases). There are 16 residues in the CDR3. Germline CDR1 reads SGHDT; CDR2 reads YYEEEE. Trimming pared 4 bases from V and 0 bases from J, leaving 14 bases between. This CDR3 is CASSPTGVTSYNEQFF. The DNA for the CDR3 is TGTGCCAGCAGCCCAACGGGGGTTACCTCCTACAATGAGCAGTTCTTC.